This TCR beta chain was sequenced during a study of shared clonotypes between healthy human individuals. Germline trimming cut 0 bases from V and 1 base from J; bases unmatched to any gene: 5. The CDR3 is made up of 18 amino acids. The germline CDR1 and CDR2 sequences are SGHNT and YYREEE (reference sequence). Nashville, Tennessee was home to all donors, who were Caucasian adults. Method: immunoSEQ multiplex PCR; TCRdb's copy keeps in-frame clones and lacks some. The repertoire holds more than 2,000,000 clones, approximately 95% seen once, with about 0.37% in the top ten. The receptor was derived from a man aged 18 to 29 in good health. Some clones in this sample may be carry-over from other donors' samples. This chain uses TRBV5-4 with TRBJ2-7, with 15 positions matching TRBD2. The sample consisted of naive CD4+ T cells from PBMCs. Subset described: CD45RA+ positively selected. In DNA, the CDR3 is TGTGCCAGCAGCTTGGGGGGACTAGCGGGAGGACTTTCCTACGAGCAGTACTTC. Translated, it gives CASSLGGLAGGLSYEQYF.